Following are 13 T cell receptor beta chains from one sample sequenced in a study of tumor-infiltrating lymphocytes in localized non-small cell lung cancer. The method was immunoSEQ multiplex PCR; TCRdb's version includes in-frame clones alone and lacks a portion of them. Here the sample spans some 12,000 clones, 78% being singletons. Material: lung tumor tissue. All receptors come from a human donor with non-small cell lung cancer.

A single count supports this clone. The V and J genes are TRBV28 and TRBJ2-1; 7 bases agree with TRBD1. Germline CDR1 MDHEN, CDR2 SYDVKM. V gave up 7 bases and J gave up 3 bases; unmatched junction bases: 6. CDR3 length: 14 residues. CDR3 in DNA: TGTGCCAGCACTAGGGGGCAAGGCTACAATGAGCAGTTCTTC. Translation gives CASTRGQGYNEQFF.

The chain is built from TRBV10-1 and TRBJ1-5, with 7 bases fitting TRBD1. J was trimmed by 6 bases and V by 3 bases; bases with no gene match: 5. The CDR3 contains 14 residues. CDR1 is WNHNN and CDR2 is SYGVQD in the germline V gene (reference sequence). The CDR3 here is CASSDRTGVQPQHF. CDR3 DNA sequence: TGCGCCAGCAGTGACCGGACAGGCGTTCAGCCCCAGCATTTT.

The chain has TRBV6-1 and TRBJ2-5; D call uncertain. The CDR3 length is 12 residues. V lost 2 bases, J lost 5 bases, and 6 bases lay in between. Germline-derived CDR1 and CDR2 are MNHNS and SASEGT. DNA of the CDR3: TGTGCCAGCAGTGAACAGGCGGAGACCCAGTACTTC. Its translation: CASSEQAETQYF.

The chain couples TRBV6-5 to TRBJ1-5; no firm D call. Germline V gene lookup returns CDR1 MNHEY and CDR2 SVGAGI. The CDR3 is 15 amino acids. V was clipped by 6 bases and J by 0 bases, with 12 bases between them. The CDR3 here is CASSPYLDSNQPQHF. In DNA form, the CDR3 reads TGTGCCAGCAGCCCCTATCTCGATAGCAATCAGCCCCAGCATTTT.

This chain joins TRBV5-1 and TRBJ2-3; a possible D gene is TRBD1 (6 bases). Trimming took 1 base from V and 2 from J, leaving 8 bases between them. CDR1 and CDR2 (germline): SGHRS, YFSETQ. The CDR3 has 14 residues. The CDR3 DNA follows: TGCGCCAGCAGCTTGCAGGGGACCACAGATACGCAGTATTTT. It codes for CASSLQGTTDTQYF.

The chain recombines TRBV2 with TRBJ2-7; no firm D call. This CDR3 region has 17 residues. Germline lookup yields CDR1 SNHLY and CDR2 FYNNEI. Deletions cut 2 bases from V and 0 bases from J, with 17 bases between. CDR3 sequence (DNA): TGTGCCAGCAGTGAATTTACAGCCCCCGCGACCTCCTACGAGCAGTACTTC. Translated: CASSEFTAPATSYEQYF. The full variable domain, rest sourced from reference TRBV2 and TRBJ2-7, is EPEVTQTPSHQVTQMGQEVILRCVPISNHLYFYWYRQILGQKVEFLVSFYNNEISEKSEIFDDQFSVERPDGSNFTLKIRSTKLEDSAMYFCASSEFTAPATSYEQYFGPGTRLTVT.

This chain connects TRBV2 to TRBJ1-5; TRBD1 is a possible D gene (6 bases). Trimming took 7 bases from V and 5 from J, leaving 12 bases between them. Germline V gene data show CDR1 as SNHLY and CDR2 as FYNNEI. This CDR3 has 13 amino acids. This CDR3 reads CASIGGQDQPQHF. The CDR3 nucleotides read TGTGCCAGCATCGGGGGGCAGGATCAGCCCCAGCATTTT.

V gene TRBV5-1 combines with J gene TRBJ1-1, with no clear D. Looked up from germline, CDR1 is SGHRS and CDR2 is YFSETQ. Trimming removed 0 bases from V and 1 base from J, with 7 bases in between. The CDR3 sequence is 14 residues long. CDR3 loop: CASSLDDGNTEAFF. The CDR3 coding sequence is TGCGCCAGCAGCTTGGACGACGGGAACACTGAAGCTTTCTTT.

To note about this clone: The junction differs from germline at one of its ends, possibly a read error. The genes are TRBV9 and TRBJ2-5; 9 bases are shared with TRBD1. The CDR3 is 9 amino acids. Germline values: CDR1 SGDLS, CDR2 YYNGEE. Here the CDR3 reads CAIPGQGHF. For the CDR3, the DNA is TGTGCCATACCGGGACAGGGACACTTC. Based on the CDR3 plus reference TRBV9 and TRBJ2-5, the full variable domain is DSGVTQTPKHLITATGQRVTLRCSPRSGDLSVYWYQQSLDQGLQFLIQYYNGEERAKGNILERFSAQQFPDLHSELNLSSLELGDSALYFCAIPGQGHFGPGTRLLVL.

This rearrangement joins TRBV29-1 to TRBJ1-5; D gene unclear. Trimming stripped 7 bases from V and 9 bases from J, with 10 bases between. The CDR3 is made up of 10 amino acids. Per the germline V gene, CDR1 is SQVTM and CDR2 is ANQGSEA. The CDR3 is CSAQNRPQHF. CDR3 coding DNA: TGCAGCGCCCAAAACAGGCCCCAGCATTTT.

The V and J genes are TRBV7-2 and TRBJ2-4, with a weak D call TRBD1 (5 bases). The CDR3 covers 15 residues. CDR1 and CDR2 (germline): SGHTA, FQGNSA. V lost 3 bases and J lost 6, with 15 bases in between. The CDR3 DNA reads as TGTGCCAGCAGCTTTAATCAGGGTATGGGAAACATTCAGTACTTC. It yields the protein CASSFNQGMGNIQYF.

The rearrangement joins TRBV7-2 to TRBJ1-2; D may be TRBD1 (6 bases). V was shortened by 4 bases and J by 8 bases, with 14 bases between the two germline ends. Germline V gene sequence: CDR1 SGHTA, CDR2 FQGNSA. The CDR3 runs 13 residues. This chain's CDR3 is CASSSTMTGGYTF. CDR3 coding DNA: TGTGCCAGCAGCTCGACGATGACAGGCGGCTACACCTTC.

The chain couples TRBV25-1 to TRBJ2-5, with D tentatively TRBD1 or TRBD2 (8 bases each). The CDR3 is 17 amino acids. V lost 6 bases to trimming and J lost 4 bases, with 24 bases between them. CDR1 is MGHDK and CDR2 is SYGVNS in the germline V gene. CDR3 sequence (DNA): TGTGCCAGCAGCGGGGGGGACGGACAGGGAAGTGGAGAGACCCAGTACTTC. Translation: CASSGGDGQGSGETQYF.